The 9 T cell receptor beta chains presented below share a single source sample, sequenced in a study of T cells in Graves' hyperthyroidism and ophthalmopathy. Researchers took RNA transcripts and amplified the TCR beta CDR3 regions from them. HTBI primers were used for first-round RT-PCR of the TCR CDR3. TCRdb passed the multiplex PCR reads through MiXCR, listing each CDR3 protein once. The data show about 560,000 distinct CDR3 sequences, 15% to 19% seen once. Material for sequencing was blood. The receptors here all came from a woman aged 30 to 39 with Graves' hyperthyroidism.

There are a few counts of this clonotype. The chain links TRBV19 to TRBJ2-1, with D hard to call. Germline CDR1 and CDR2: LNHDA and SQIVND (reference sequence). V was pared by 1 base and J by 2 bases, with 3 bases between. This CDR3 has 13 residues. The CDR3 loop is CASSIATYNEQFF. In nucleotides, the CDR3 is TGTGCCAGTAGTATAGCGACCTACAATGAGCAGTTCTTC.

The V call is TRBV6-1, the J call TRBJ1-1; D gene unclear. This CDR3 region has 15 residues. Trimming took 1 base from V and 1 from J, leaving 10 bases between them. The germline V gene encodes CDR1 MNHNS and CDR2 SASEGT. CDR3: CASSEGYGRNTEAFF. CDR3 DNA sequence: TGTGCCAGCAGTGAAGGTTATGGCAGGAACACTGAAGCTTTCTTT.

For this clonotype: A much larger clonotype is one base distant, so this may be a read error. The chain has TRBV11-1 and TRBJ2-7; D is tentatively TRBD1 or TRBD2 (5 bases each). This CDR3 has 15 residues. Germline V gene data show CDR1 as SGHAT and CDR2 as FQDESV (reference sequence). V lost 7 bases, J lost 2 bases, and 18 bases lay in between. The CDR3 protein is CASTPAQGPPYEQYF. The CDR3 region has the DNA TGTGCCAGCACCCCAGCGCAGGGACCCCCCTACGAGCAGTACTTC.

This clonotype showed up many times. The V gene is TRBV30, the J gene TRBJ1-5, with 8 nucleotides matching TRBD1. The V segment lost 1 base and the J segment 5 bases; nucleotides outside the gene matches: 7. This CDR3 spans 15 amino acids. Germline V gene lookup returns CDR1 GTSNPN and CDR2 SVGIG (reference sequence). Here the CDR3 DNA reads TGTGCCTGGAGTGCGGGGGACAGGCGGCATCAGCCCCAGCATTTT. This codes for CAWSAGDRRHQPQHF.

This clonotype was recorded many times. The chain carries TRBV2 and TRBJ2-2; no clear D gene. This CDR3 contains 16 residues. Germline assignment: CDR1 SNHLY and CDR2 FYNNEI. Trimming stripped 11 bases from V and 4 bases from J, with 23 bases between. The chain's CDR3 is CASTKWDRATTGELFF. For the CDR3, the DNA is TGTGCCTCCACCAAATGGGATAGGGCTACCACCGGGGAGCTGTTTTTT.

This clonotype was counted many times. This chain joins TRBV2 and TRBJ1-5; possibly TRBD1 for D (6 bases). Trimming left V 7 bases short and J 4 bases short, with 20 bases between. CDR3 length: 16 amino acids. In germline, CDR1 is SNHLY, CDR2 FYNNEI. CDR3 residues: CASTDIWGPNNQPQHF. As DNA, the CDR3 is TGTGCCAGCACCGATATATGGGGGCCTAATAATCAGCCCCAGCATTTT.

This clonotype was picked up a small number of times. The J gene is TRBJ2-7, the V gene TRBV15; TRBD2 might be the D (6 bases). The V end was cut by 1 base, the J end by 6 bases, with 22 bases between. The CDR3 sequence is 17 residues long. CDR1 and CDR2 from the germline V gene are LNHNV and YYDKDF (reference sequence). CDR3 in amino acids: CATSRGAPRESLGEQYF. CDR3 coding DNA: TGTGCCACCAGCAGAGGGGCGCCCCGGGAGAGTCTGGGCGAGCAGTACTTC.

The rearrangement joins TRBV10-1 to TRBJ1-1; 10 nucleotides align to TRBD1. CDR1 and CDR2 (germline): WNHNN, SYGVQD (reference sequence). V lost 5 bases to trimming and J lost 8 bases; unmatched junction nucleotides: 11. The CDR3 is 15 residues long. The CDR3 sequence: CASSPDRGQSTEAFF. The CDR3 DNA reads TGCGCCAGCAGTCCAGACAGGGGGCAATCAACGGAAGCTTTCTTT.

The gene calls are TRBV19 and TRBJ1-3; D remains unclear. Deletions cut 5 bases from V and 0 bases from J, with 8 bases between. The CDR3 spans 14 residues. The V gene's germline CDR1 is LNHDA and CDR2 SQIVND (reference sequence). The CDR3 loop reads CASSATYSGNTIYF. The CDR3 DNA sequence: TGTGCCAGTAGTGCCACTTACTCTGGAAACACCATATATTTT.